A single sample gave rise to the 25 T cell receptor beta chains below, sequenced in a study of OX40 agonist ivuxolimab in advanced cancers. Produced via immunoSEQ multiplex PCR; TCRdb's table is partial and in-frame only. Of roughly 70,000 clones listed, about 87% were seen once; the top ten hold 0.67%. The material sequenced was CD4+ or CD8+ T cells sorted from blood, taken in a trial of the OX40 agonist ivuxolimab. All receptors come from an adult with an advanced solid tumor such as melanoma, head and neck, liver or kidney cancer.

V usage is TRBV5-4 and J usage is TRBJ2-3; no reliable D call. Germline loops: CDR1 SGHNT, CDR2 YYREEE (reference sequence). The CDR3 contains 15 residues. Trimming took off 4 bases at V and 1 base at J, with 13 bases between the two ends. CDR3 DNA sequence: TGTGCCAGCAGCCCAGGACCGTCAGGCACAGATACGCAGTATTTT. Translated, it gives CASSPGPSGTDTQYF.

This sequence joins TRBV18 and TRBJ1-6; D unresolved. V lost 5 bases and J lost 8, with 16 bases in between. CDR3 length equals 15 residues. CDR1 is KGHSH and CDR2 is LQKENI in the germline V gene. CDR3 sequence: CASSSEQDRYSPLHF. DNA of the CDR3: TGTGCCAGCTCATCCGAACAAGACCGGTATTCACCCCTCCACTTT.

Note on this clone: At the DNA level, this CDR3 is encoded by other sequences in the same sample as well. The chain joins TRBV7-2 to TRBJ2-1; 8 bases fit TRBD1. Germline V CDR1 and CDR2: SGHTA, FQGNSA. Trimming cost V 3 bases and J 4 bases; bases outside gene matches: 5. The CDR3 extends over 15 amino acids. CDR3 bases: TGTGCCAGCAGCTTGAGCAGGGGGCCTTACAATGAGCAGTTCTTC. Amino acids: CASSLSRGPYNEQFF.

This clone has just a few counts. The V and J genes are TRBV11-2 and TRBJ2-7, with D unclear. V was trimmed by 1 base and J by 9 bases, leaving 10 bases between them. This CDR3 spans 12 amino acids. Germline values: CDR1 SGHAT, CDR2 FQNNGV. As DNA, the CDR3 is TGTGCCAGCAGCTTAGGGGGATTTGGGCAGTACTTC. The encoded protein is CASSLGGFGQYF.

V and J are TRBV5-1 and TRBJ2-1, with D unresolved. V dropped 1 base and J dropped 1 base, with 9 bases sitting between them. The CDR3 is 15 amino acids. Germline values: CDR1 SGHRS, CDR2 YFSETQ. Here the CDR3 DNA reads TGCGCCAGCAGCTTGTTCACGCCATCCTACAATGAGCAGTTCTTC. Its protein is CASSLFTPSYNEQFF.

The chain uses TRBV11-2 and TRBJ2-2; tentatively, D is TRBD1 (5 bases). This CDR3 region has 15 residues. CDR1 is SGHAT and CDR2 is FQNNGV in the germline V gene. V was cut by 4 bases and J by 0 bases, with 9 bases left in between. CDR3 sequence (DNA): TGTGCCAGCAGCTACCAGACAGCGAACACCGGGGAGCTGTTTTTT. Amino acid sequence: CASSYQTANTGELFF. Full variable domain (missing parts from reference TRBV11-2 and TRBJ2-2): EAGVAQSPRYKIIEKRQSVAFWCNPISGHATLYWYQQILGQGPKLLIQFQNNGVVDDSQLPKDRFSAERLKGVDSTLKIQPAKLEDSAVYLCASSYQTANTGELFFGEGSRLTVL.

The chain has TRBV27 and TRBJ1-5, with a weak D call TRBD1 (5 bases). Looked up from germline, CDR1 is MNHEY and CDR2 is SMNVEV (reference sequence). V lost 4 bases and J lost 4, with 14 bases in between. This CDR3 region has 15 residues. The CDR3 bases are TGTGCCAGCAGTTCAATCGGGGCGGAAAATCAGCCCCAGCATTTT. Its translation: CASSSIGAENQPQHF.

The gene calls are TRBV5-6 and TRBJ2-1; 8 bases align to TRBD2. The CDR3 loop spans 16 amino acids. V shed 3 bases, J shed 7 bases, and the junction held 12 bases outside the gene matches. The V gene's germline CDR1 is SGHDT and CDR2 YYEEEE. CDR3 region: CASSSSRGLALNEQFF. The CDR3 DNA reads as TGTGCCAGCAGCTCGTCAAGAGGACTAGCCTTGAATGAGCAGTTCTTC.

The V and J genes are TRBV23-1 and TRBJ2-7; 13 bases line up with TRBD2. TRBV23-1 has ORF status, its function being uncertain. Trimming at V came to 10 bases and at J to 2 bases, leaving 20 bases not matched to a gene. The CDR3 runs to 19 residues. The CDR3 DNA follows: TGCGCCATTAAATCAATGGAGGGTTCAACTAGCGGGAGGGCCTACGAGCAGTACTTC. The encoded protein is CAIKSMEGSTSGRAYEQYF.

The V and J genes are TRBV18 and TRBJ2-7; D unresolved. Between the trimmed V and J ends, which lost 2 bases and 4 bases, there was a span of 9 bases. The CDR3 runs to 13 residues. Germline V gene sequence: CDR1 KGHSH, CDR2 LQKENI. This chain's CDR3 is CASSPSLSYEQYF. CDR3 DNA: TGTGCCAGCTCACCATCACTTTCTTACGAGCAGTACTTC.

The CDR3: CASVTSGQISYEQYF. As DNA, the CDR3 is TGTGCCAGCGTGACTAGCGGGCAAATTTCCTACGAGCAGTACTTC. The rearrangement joins TRBV27 to TRBJ2-7; 10 nucleotides align to TRBD2. The CDR3 loop spans 15 amino acids. V was clipped by 8 bases and J by 1 base; unmatched bases: 8. Germline CDR1 reads MNHEY; CDR2 reads SMNVEV (reference sequence).

The V and J genes are TRBV2 and TRBJ2-1, with D tentatively TRBD2 (7 bases). Germline-derived CDR1 and CDR2 are SNHLY and FYNNEI. The CDR3 contains 16 residues. V shed 3 bases and J shed 8 bases, with 20 bases lying between them. CDR3 bases: TGTGCCAGCAGTGAGGGGGCTAGCGGTCCCGGGGATGAGCAGTTCTTC. Protein product: CASSEGASGPGDEQFF.

The chain recombines TRBV5-5 with TRBJ2-7; 7 nucleotides match TRBD1. V lost 10 bases and J lost 7; bases outside the gene matches: 17. The CDR3 has 14 residues. In germline, CDR1 is SGHKS, CDR2 YYEKEE (reference sequence). CDR3 coding DNA: TGTGCCTCCCGAGTGGGACAGCGACCGGGGGAGCAGTACTTC. Translation: CASRVGQRPGEQYF.

The chain couples TRBV5-4 to TRBJ1-3; D is unclear. CDR3 length: 15 residues. Germline CDR1 is SGHNT and CDR2 is YYREEE (reference sequence). V was clipped by 0 bases and J by 1 base, with 8 bases between them. CDR3 sequence (DNA): TGTGCCAGCAGCTTGGGCACCCCTTCTGGAAACACCATATATTTT. Its translation is CASSLGTPSGNTIYF.

The chain combines TRBV5-8 with TRBJ2-1; D possibly corresponds to TRBD2 (6 bases). The CDR3 extends over 15 amino acids. Per germline, CDR1 SGHTS and CDR2 YDEGEE. The ends were cut back, 0 bases at V and 4 bases at J, with 11 bases in the middle. CDR3 DNA sequence: TGTGCCAGCAGCTTGGGAGTAGCGGCATACAATGAGCAGTTCTTC. Protein: CASSLGVAAYNEQFF.

The chain is built from TRBV7-9 and TRBJ1-2; D is ambiguous. Trimming took 3 bases from V and 2 from J, leaving 7 bases between them. Per germline, CDR1 SEHNR and CDR2 FQNEAQ (reference sequence). CDR3 length equals 13 residues. The CDR3 spells CASSFGRNYGYTF. As DNA, the CDR3 is TGTGCCAGCAGCTTTGGCAGGAACTATGGCTACACCTTC.

J is TRBJ2-2 and V is TRBV11-3, with no clear D. The germline V gene encodes CDR1 SGHNT and CDR2 YENEEA. Trimming removed 0 bases from V and 6 bases from J, with 5 bases in between. This CDR3 has 13 residues. CDR3 loop: CASSLDPSGELFF. The CDR3 DNA reads TGTGCCAGCAGCTTAGATCCATCCGGGGAGCTGTTTTTT.

This clone was seen a single time. This chain connects TRBV6-4 to TRBJ1-3; maybe TRBD1 (5 bases). Trimming removed 2 bases at V and 1 base at J, with 15 bases between. This CDR3 comprises 17 residues. Germline V gene data show CDR1 as MRHNA and CDR2 as SNTAGT. The CDR3 sequence is CASSDRRTSRSGNTIYF. The CDR3 DNA reads as TGTGCCAGCAGTGACCGCAGGACATCCAGGTCTGGAAACACCATATATTTT.

CDR3 residues: CASSLGGRANEKLFF. CDR3 in DNA: TGTGCCAGCAGCTTAGGGGGCAGGGCTAATGAAAAACTGTTTTTT. V and J are TRBV7-9 and TRBJ1-4, with a possible D match to TRBD1 (5 bases). The CDR3 covers 15 residues. CDR1 is SEHNR and CDR2 is FQNEAQ in the germline V gene (reference sequence). Trimming shortened V by 1 base and J by 3 bases, and 9 bases separated the two germline ends.

The chain employs TRBV5-4 and TRBJ2-7, with 10 bases that match TRBD1. The CDR3 covers 15 residues. Germline V lookup: CDR1 SGHNT, CDR2 YYREEE (reference sequence). Trimming at V came to 4 bases and at J to 7 bases, leaving 11 bases not matched to a gene. As DNA, the CDR3 is TGTGCCAGCAGCCCGGCTGGGGACAGGGGTGGGGAGCAGTACTTC. Translation gives CASSPAGDRGGEQYF.

V and J are TRBV7-9 and TRBJ1-4, with a weak D call TRBD1 (5 bases). V was trimmed by 5 bases and J by 4 bases, leaving 17 bases between them. CDR3 length equals 16 residues. CDR1 is SEHNR and CDR2 is FQNEAQ in the germline V gene (reference sequence). CDR3 nucleotide sequence: TGTGCCAGCAGCGCCGAAGGGGCGAGGTTTAATGAAAAACTGTTTTTT. Amino acids: CASSAEGARFNEKLFF. The whole variable domain, remainder taken from reference TRBV7-9 and TRBJ1-4, is DTGVSQNPRHKITKRGQNVTFRCDPISEHNRLYWYRQTLGQGPEFLTYFQNEAQLEKSRLLSDRFSAERPKGSFSTLEIQRTEQGDSAMYLCASSAEGARFNEKLFFGSGTQLSVL.

This chain links TRBV30 with TRBJ1-5, with 8 bases matching TRBD1. Unmatched junction bases numbered 5, after V lost 4 bases and J lost 3 bases. Germline V CDR1 and CDR2: GTSNPN, SVGIG (reference sequence). The CDR3 length is 14 residues. The CDR3 coding sequence is TGTGCCTGGAAGAACAGGGGGTACAATCAGCCCCAGCATTTT. Its translation is CAWKNRGYNQPQHF.

The J gene is TRBJ2-2, the V gene TRBV5-1; 10 bases map to TRBD2. The germline V gene has CDR1 SGHRS and CDR2 YFSETQ. V lost 3 bases to trimming and J lost 5 bases; unmatched junction nucleotides: 4. The CDR3 spans 15 residues. In DNA form, the CDR3 reads TGCGCCAGCAGCTCTAGCGGGAGTAAAACCGGGGAGCTGTTTTTT. Protein: CASSSSGSKTGELFF.

V usage is TRBV6-1 and J usage is TRBJ2-7, with TRBD1 matching 7 bases. In germline, CDR1 is MNHNS, CDR2 SASEGT. V was pared by 5 bases and J by 1 base, with 8 bases of the junction left unmatched. The CDR3 contains 15 residues. CDR3 protein: CASSSRQGLSYEQYF. Here the CDR3 DNA reads TGTGCCAGCAGTTCTAGACAGGGCCTGTCCTACGAGCAGTACTTC.

The gene calls are TRBV2 and TRBJ2-2; D gene unclear. The CDR3 sequence is 12 residues long. V dropped 6 bases and J dropped 4 bases, with 6 bases sitting between them. Germline-derived CDR1 and CDR2 are SNHLY and FYNNEI. CDR3 sequence reads: CASRRTTGELFF. The CDR3, as DNA: TGTGCCAGCAGGAGAACCACCGGGGAGCTGTTTTTT.